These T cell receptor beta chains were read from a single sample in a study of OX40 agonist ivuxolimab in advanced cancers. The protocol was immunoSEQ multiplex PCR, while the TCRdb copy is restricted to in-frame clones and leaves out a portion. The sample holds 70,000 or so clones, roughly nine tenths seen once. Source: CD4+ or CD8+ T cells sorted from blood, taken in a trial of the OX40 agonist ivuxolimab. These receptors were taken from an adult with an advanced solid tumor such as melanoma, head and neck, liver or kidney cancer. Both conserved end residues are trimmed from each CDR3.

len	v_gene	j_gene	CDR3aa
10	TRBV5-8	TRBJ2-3	ASSPRTDTQY
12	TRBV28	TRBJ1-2	ASSHPGTNYGYT
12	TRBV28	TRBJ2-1	ASSPSGFYNEQF
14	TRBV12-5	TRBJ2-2	ASGLLQGVFPGELF
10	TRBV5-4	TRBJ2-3	ASSRSTDTQY
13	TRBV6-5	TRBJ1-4	ASTRDGAANEKLF
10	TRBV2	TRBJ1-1	ASSEMYTEAF
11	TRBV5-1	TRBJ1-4	ASGFGSNEKLF
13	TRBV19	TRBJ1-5	ATNPTGQANQPQH
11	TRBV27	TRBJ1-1	ASSLDRGVEAF